One sample yielded the 16 T cell receptor beta chains listed below, sequenced in a study of blood T cell repertoires in COVID-19. The protocol was immunoSEQ multiplex PCR, while the TCRdb copy is restricted to in-frame clones and leaves out a portion. The table lists about 250,000 clones, 85% to 90% of them singletons. Sequencing was performed on PBMCs or T cells enriched from blood (not recorded which). The receptors shown here come from a middle-aged man who had recovered from COVID-19.

V is TRBV18 and J is TRBJ2-3; D is unresolved. The ends were cut back, 3 bases at V and 0 bases at J, with 7 bases in the middle. The CDR3 is made up of 14 amino acids. Germline loops: CDR1 KGHSH, CDR2 LQKENI. CDR3 nucleotides: TGTGCCAGCTCACCGGGCAGGAGCACAGATACGCAGTATTTT. It is translated as CASSPGRSTDTQYF.

V gene TRBV4-3 combines with J gene TRBJ2-1; 8 positions agree with TRBD2. The CDR3 has 15 residues. Unmatched junction bases numbered 4, after V lost 4 bases and J lost 2 bases. Germline V CDR1 and CDR2: LGHNA, YSLEER. The CDR3 DNA is TGCGCCAGCAGCCCCGGGACTAGTGCCTACAATGAGCAGTTCTTC. Protein product: CASSPGTSAYNEQFF.

The rearrangement links TRBV30 to TRBJ2-3; TRBD2 might be the D (5 bases). The CDR3 runs 13 residues. V shed 1 base and J shed 0 bases, with 5 bases lying between them. Per germline, CDR1 GTSNPN and CDR2 SVGIG (reference sequence). The CDR3 here is CAWSGGSTDTQYF. Here the CDR3 DNA reads TGTGCCTGGAGTGGAGGGAGCACAGATACGCAGTATTTT.

Only a few counts were recorded for this clone. This rearrangement joins TRBV4-1 to TRBJ1-2; D gene uncertain. The germline CDR1 and CDR2 sequences are MGHRA and YSYEKL. The V and J ends lost 3 bases and 3 bases respectively, with 14 bases between them. The CDR3 is 15 amino acids. CDR3 nucleotides: TGCGCCAGCAGCCATACGACTCGGATTGACTATGGCTACACCTTC. It yields the protein CASSHTTRIDYGYTF.

The chain combines TRBV4-1 with TRBJ1-2; D is unresolved. Trimming left V 0 bases short and J 4 bases short, with 15 bases between. The CDR3 contains 16 residues. CDR1 is MGHRA, CDR2 YSYEKL, per germline. CDR3 loop: CASSQDSTAKSYGYTF. The DNA of the CDR3 is TGCGCCAGCAGCCAAGACTCCACAGCCAAGAGCTATGGCTACACCTTC.

The CDR3 region has the DNA TGTGCCAGCAGCCAAGACTGGGGACTAGCTATAGGCTACAATGAGCAGTTCTTC. This sequence encodes CASSQDWGLAIGYNEQFF. The gene calls are TRBV3-1 (or the pseudogene TRBV3-2) and TRBJ2-1; 9 bases map to TRBD2. The CDR3 length is 18 residues. Trimming cost V 0 bases and J 3 bases; bases outside gene matches: 9. The germline V gene encodes CDR1 LGHDT and CDR2 YNNKEL (reference sequence).

The V call is TRBV7-6, the J call TRBJ2-1; 9 bases align to TRBD1. Germline values: CDR1 SGHVS, CDR2 FNYEAQ. Trimming at V came to 0 bases and at J to 2 bases, leaving 5 bases not matched to a gene. The CDR3 is 17 residues long. CDR3: CASSLAGTGSPYNEQFF. The CDR3 coding sequence is TGTGCCAGCAGCTTAGCCGGGACAGGGTCCCCCTACAATGAGCAGTTCTTC.

The CDR3 bases are TGTGCCAGCAGCTTAGGGGGAGGAGGCACAGATACGCAGTATTTT. Amino acid sequence: CASSLGGGGTDTQYF. The chain has TRBV7-3 and TRBJ2-3; D might be TRBD2 (6 bases). The CDR3 contains 15 residues. V was shortened by 2 bases and J by 1 base, with 10 bases between the two germline ends. Per the germline V gene, CDR1 is SGHTA and CDR2 is FQGTGA.

The rearrangement links TRBV28 to TRBJ2-1, with 11 bases fitting TRBD1. CDR3 length: 16 amino acids. Trimming at V came to 6 bases and at J to 3 bases, leaving 7 bases not matched to a gene. CDR1 and CDR2 from the germline V gene are MDHEN and SYDVKM. The CDR3 coding sequence is TGTGCCAGCAGCCAAGGGACAGGGGGAAACTACAATGAGCAGTTCTTC. This gives the protein CASSQGTGGNYNEQFF.

CDR3 region: CSATENTQYF. Written as DNA, the CDR3 is TGCAGTGCTACGGAGAATACGCAGTATTTT. This chain links TRBV20-1 with TRBJ2-3; D is undetermined. CDR3 length: 10 amino acids. Trimming stripped 4 bases from V and 7 bases from J, with 6 bases between. Looked up from germline, CDR1 is DFQATT and CDR2 is SNEGSKA (reference sequence).

The chain uses TRBV5-5 and TRBJ2-1; 7 nucleotides line up with TRBD2. The CDR3 is 15 residues long. Germline V gene data show CDR1 as SGHKS and CDR2 as YYEKEE (reference sequence). Losses at the gene ends were 1 base for V and 3 bases for J; bases not matched to a gene: 4. The CDR3 reads CASSLNGGYYNEQFF. The CDR3 nucleotides are TGTGCCAGCAGCTTGAACGGGGGGTACTACAATGAGCAGTTCTTC.

The chain combines TRBV27 with TRBJ2-3; 7 bases map to TRBD1. CDR3 length: 14 residues. Germline V lookup: CDR1 MNHEY, CDR2 SMNVEV (reference sequence). V lost 5 bases and J lost 1; bases outside the gene matches: 3. The CDR3 nucleotides read TGTGCCAGCAGTATAGGGGGCCGCACAGATACGCAGTATTTT. Its translation is CASSIGGRTDTQYF.

This chain joins TRBV7-9 and TRBJ2-1, with D possibly being TRBD2 (5 bases). Germline assignment: CDR1 SEHNR and CDR2 FQNEAQ (reference sequence). V shed 5 bases and J shed 4 bases, with 18 bases lying between them. This CDR3 spans 16 amino acids. CDR3 protein: CASSQRTVQRYNEQFF. CDR3 in DNA: TGTGCCAGCAGCCAAAGGACTGTACAAAGGTACAATGAGCAGTTCTTC.

V gene TRBV19 combines with J gene TRBJ2-2; D might be TRBD2 (6 bases). V gave up 9 bases and J gave up 5 bases, with 19 bases separating them. Germline loops: CDR1 LNHDA, CDR2 SQIVND (reference sequence). The CDR3 extends over 15 amino acids. Here the CDR3 DNA reads TGTGCCAGCGCGCCGGGTAGGGGAGGAACCGGGGAGCTGTTTTTT. Its protein is CASAPGRGGTGELFF.

The J gene is TRBJ2-2, the V gene TRBV19, with 13 bases fitting TRBD2. The V gene's germline CDR1 is LNHDA and CDR2 SQIVND (reference sequence). The CDR3 is made up of 19 amino acids. V dropped 4 bases and J dropped 6; count of bases not matched to a gene: 14. CDR3 amino acids: CASSTWTSGGALLSGELFF. CDR3 coding DNA: TGTGCCAGTAGTACATGGACTAGCGGGGGAGCACTACTTTCCGGGGAGCTGTTTTTT.

Here the CDR3 reads CASSINPGGDTGELFF. Written as DNA, the CDR3 is TGCGCCAGCAGCATAAACCCAGGGGGCGATACCGGGGAGCTGTTTTTT. The V call is TRBV4-1, the J call TRBJ2-2; the match to TRBD1 covers 8 bases. The trim removed 5 bases at V and 5 bases at J, leaving 10 bases unmatched. Looked up from germline, CDR1 is MGHRA and CDR2 is YSYEKL. The CDR3 is 16 residues long.